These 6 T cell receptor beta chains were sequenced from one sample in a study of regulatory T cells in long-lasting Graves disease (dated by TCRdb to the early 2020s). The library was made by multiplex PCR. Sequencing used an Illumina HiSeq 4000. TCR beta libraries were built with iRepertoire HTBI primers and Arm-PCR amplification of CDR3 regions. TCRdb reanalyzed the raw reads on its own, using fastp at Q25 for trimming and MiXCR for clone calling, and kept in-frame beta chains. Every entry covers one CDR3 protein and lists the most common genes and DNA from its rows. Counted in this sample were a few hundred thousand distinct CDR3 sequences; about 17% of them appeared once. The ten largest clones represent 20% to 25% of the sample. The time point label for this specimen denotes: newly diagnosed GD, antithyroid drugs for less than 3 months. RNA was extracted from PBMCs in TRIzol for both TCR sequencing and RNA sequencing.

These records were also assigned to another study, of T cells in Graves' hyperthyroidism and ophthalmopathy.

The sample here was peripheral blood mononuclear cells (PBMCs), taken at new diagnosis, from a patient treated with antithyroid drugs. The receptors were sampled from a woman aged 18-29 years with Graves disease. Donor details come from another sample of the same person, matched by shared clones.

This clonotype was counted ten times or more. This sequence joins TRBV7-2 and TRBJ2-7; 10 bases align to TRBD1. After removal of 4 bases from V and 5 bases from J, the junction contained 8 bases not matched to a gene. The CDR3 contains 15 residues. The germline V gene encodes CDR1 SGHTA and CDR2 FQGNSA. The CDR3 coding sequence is TGTGCCAGCAGCTACAAATTAGGACAGGGGGACGAGCAGTACTTC. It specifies CASSYKLGQGDEQYF.

The CDR3 here is CSVETAAGNTIYF. The CDR3 nucleotides are TGCAGCGTTGAGACTGCCGCTGGAAACACCATATATTTT. The V gene is TRBV29-1, the J gene TRBJ1-3; D unresolved. V was cut by 3 bases and J by 2 bases, with 8 bases left in between. The germline CDR1 and CDR2 sequences are SQVTM and ANQGSEA. CDR3 length: 13 residues.

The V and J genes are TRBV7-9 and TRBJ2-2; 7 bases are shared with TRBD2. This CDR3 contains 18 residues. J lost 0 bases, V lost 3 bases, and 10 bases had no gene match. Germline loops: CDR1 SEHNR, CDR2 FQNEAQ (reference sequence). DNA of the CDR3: TGTGCCAGCAGCTTCATATCGGCGGCGGGAGCGAACACCGGGGAGCTGTTTTTT. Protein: CASSFISAAGANTGELFF.

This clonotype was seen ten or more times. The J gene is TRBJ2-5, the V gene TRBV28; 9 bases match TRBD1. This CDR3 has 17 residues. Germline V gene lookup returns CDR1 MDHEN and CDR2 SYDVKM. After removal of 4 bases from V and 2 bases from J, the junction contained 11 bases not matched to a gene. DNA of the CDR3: TGTGCCAGCAGTTCCTTGGACAGGGGCCTCGTTCAAGAGACCCAGTACTTC. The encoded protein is CASSSLDRGLVQETQYF.

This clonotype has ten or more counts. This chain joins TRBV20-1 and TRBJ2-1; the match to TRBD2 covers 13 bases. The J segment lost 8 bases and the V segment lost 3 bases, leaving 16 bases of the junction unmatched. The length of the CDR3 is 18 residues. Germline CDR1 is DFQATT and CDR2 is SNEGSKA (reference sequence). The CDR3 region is CSASGIRGLAGVIDEQFF. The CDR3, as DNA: TGCAGTGCTAGTGGGATCAGAGGACTAGCGGGAGTGATCGATGAGCAGTTCTTC.

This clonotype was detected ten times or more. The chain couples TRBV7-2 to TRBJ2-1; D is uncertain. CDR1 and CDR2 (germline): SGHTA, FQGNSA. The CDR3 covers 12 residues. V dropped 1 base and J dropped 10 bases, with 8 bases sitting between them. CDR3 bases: TGTGCCAGCAGCTTAGTAGCTCCAGAGCAGTTCTTC. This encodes CASSLVAPEQFF.